This T cell receptor (beta chain) was retrieved from a study of T-cell memory formation after mild COVID-19. This clonotype appeared many times. The CDR3 loop spans 15 amino acids. The V and J ends lost 4 bases and 1 base respectively, with 14 bases between them. The V gene's germline CDR1 is SGHRS and CDR2 YFSETQ. TCRdb used MiXCR to reprocess the 5' RACE reads, holding one entry per CDR3 protein. The sample includes roughly 240,000 distinct CDR3 sequences, about 16% seen only once; the top ten take 22%. The chain combines TRBV5-1 with TRBJ2-5; tentative D call: TRBD1 (5 bases). This clonotype was sampled from a man between 18 and 35 years old who had mild COVID-19 (a few samples of this study predate the infection). Cell type and time point are not known. The sample was PBMCs or a T cell subset sorted from them (not recorded which). The CDR3, as DNA: TGCGCCAGCAGCCCCCCTGAGACAGCCCAAGAGACCCAGTACTTC. Translating gives CASSPPETAQETQYF.